Listed here are 27 T cell receptor beta chains from one sample, sequenced in a study of response to subunit inactivated influenza vaccine. TCRdb reprocessed the RT-PCR reads via MiXCR and lists one record per CDR3 protein. The data hold about 500,000 distinct CDR3 sequences, with more than 15% observed a single time. The sequences come from CD4+ T cells sorted from PBMCs, collected around 25 months after vaccination. The receptors stem from a man between 50 and 69 years old who received an inactivated influenza vaccine.

This clonotype turned up a few times. The CDR3 nucleotides read TGTGCCAGCAGCTTTTGGGGGGGGATTTCACCCCTCCACTTT. It specifies CASSFWGGISPLHF. This sequence joins TRBV7-2 and TRBJ1-6, with a weak D call TRBD1 (5 bases). The V and J ends lost 3 bases and 9 bases respectively, with 12 bases between them. The CDR3 is 14 amino acids. The germline gives CDR1 SGHTA, CDR2 FQGNSA. Based on the CDR3 plus reference TRBV7-2 and TRBJ1-6, the full variable domain is GAGVSQSPSNKVTEKGKDVELRCDPISGHTALYWYRQSLGQGLEFLIYFQGNSAPDKSGLPSDRFSAERTGGSVSTLTIQRTQQEDSAVYLCASSFWGGISPLHFGNGTRLTVT.

This clonotype was seen a handful of times. V and J are TRBV28 and TRBJ2-1, with TRBD2 matching 9 bases. In germline, CDR1 is MDHEN, CDR2 SYDVKM. Trimming took 5 bases from V and 7 from J; bases not matched to a gene: 9. This CDR3 has 15 residues. This CDR3 is CASSVSGGTGNEQFF. CDR3 bases: TGTGCCAGCAGTGTTAGCGGGGGAACCGGTAATGAGCAGTTCTTC.

The chain recombines TRBV12-3 or TRBV12-4 with TRBJ2-6; 7 bases agree with TRBD1. Trimming cost V 6 bases and J 4 bases; bases outside gene matches: 6. CDR3 length equals 15 residues. The CDR3 sequence is CASSLQGYGANVLTF. DNA for the CDR3: TGTGCCAGCAGCTTACAGGGGTACGGGGCCAACGTCCTGACTTTC.

This chain connects TRBV10-3 to TRBJ2-5, with D possibly matching TRBD2 (5 bases). In germline, CDR1 is ENHRY, CDR2 SYGVKD. This CDR3 contains 13 residues. Trimming took off 4 bases at V and 5 bases at J, with 11 bases between the two ends. CDR3 coding DNA: TGTGCCATCAGTGGTGGAGGTCGGGAGACCCAGTACTTC. As protein: CAISGGGRETQYF.

This clonotype was counted ten times or more. This chain joins TRBV5-1 and TRBJ2-5, with 7 bases identical to TRBD1. Germline CDR1 is SGHRS and CDR2 is YFSETQ. The V and J ends lost 4 bases and 3 bases, in that order; junction bases with no gene match: 9. The CDR3 has 15 amino acids. CDR3 sequence (DNA): TGCGCCAGCAGCCCGACGACAGGGCCGAAAGAGACCCAGTACTTC. It specifies CASSPTTGPKETQYF.

This clonotype occurred many times. The chain is built from TRBV7-2 and TRBJ2-3, with 7 bases identical to TRBD1. The ends lost 5 bases at V and 4 bases at J; junction bases unmatched: 6. This CDR3 is built from 14 residues. The germline V gene has CDR1 SGHTA and CDR2 FQGNSA. As DNA, the CDR3 is TGTGCCAGCAGCCTCGTAGGGGGCCCAGATACGCAGTATTTT. Translated, it gives CASSLVGGPDTQYF.

The chain combines TRBV6-5 with TRBJ2-1, with a tentative D call TRBD2 (6 bases). The CDR3 contains 12 residues. With 6 bases removed from V and 9 bases from J, the gap between germline ends came to 12 bases. In germline, CDR1 is MNHEY, CDR2 SVGAGI. The chain's CDR3 is CASSPWGVEQFF. In nucleotides, the CDR3 is TGTGCCAGCAGCCCCTGGGGGGTTGAGCAGTTCTTC.

The rearrangement joins TRBV9 to TRBJ2-3; D is uncertain. The CDR3 runs to 15 residues. V was trimmed by 0 bases and J by 4 bases, leaving 12 bases between them. CDR1 and CDR2 (germline): SGDLS, YYNGEE. Here the CDR3 DNA reads TGTGCCAGCAGCGTAGGCGTCAGCCCGGCAGATACGCAGTATTTT. Translating gives CASSVGVSPADTQYF.

The chain uses TRBV3-1 and TRBJ2-7; the D is unclear. CDR3 length equals 13 residues. Germline CDR1 LGHDT, CDR2 YNNKEL (reference sequence). The V and J ends lost 7 bases and 6 bases respectively, with 16 bases between them. The CDR3 spells CASTYSAVGEQYF. The DNA for the CDR3 is TGTGCCAGCACCTACTCGGCTGTGGGCGAGCAGTACTTC.

The V and J genes are TRBV28 and TRBJ2-3; D might be TRBD1 (6 bases). The CDR3 extends over 17 amino acids. V lost 3 bases and J lost 5, with 21 bases in between. Germline V gene sequence: CDR1 MDHEN, CDR2 SYDVKM. CDR3 sequence (DNA): TGTGCCAGCAGTTTTCTCCGGGTGAGGGGGAGAGGAGATACGCAGTATTTT. Translated: CASSFLRVRGRGDTQYF.

The chain couples TRBV11-2 to TRBJ1-4; D ambiguous. The CDR3 is made up of 17 amino acids. Trimming took 1 base from V and 0 from J, leaving 12 bases between them. Germline CDR1 reads SGHAT; CDR2 reads FQNNGV. The CDR3 nucleotides are TGTGCCAGCAGCTTAGGTTTCAGAGATGCAACTAATGAAAAACTGTTTTTT. Translated, it gives CASSLGFRDATNEKLFF.

This clonotype was recorded many times. The chain carries TRBV4-1 and TRBJ2-7; D may be TRBD1 (6 bases). Trimming shortened V by 0 bases and J by 0 bases, and 12 bases separated the two germline ends. CDR1 is MGHRA, CDR2 YSYEKL, per germline. CDR3 length: 16 amino acids. The CDR3 coding sequence is TGCGCCAGCAGCCAAGACCCCGGGACAAACTCCTACGAGCAGTACTTC. Protein product: CASSQDPGTNSYEQYF.

This clonotype was detected a few times. This chain joins TRBV6-5 and TRBJ1-1; TRBD1 is a possible D gene (5 bases). CDR1 MNHEY and CDR2 SVGAGI come from the germline V gene. Trimming stripped 2 bases from V and 5 bases from J, with 9 bases between. The CDR3 is 13 amino acids. The CDR3 region has the DNA TGTGCCAGCAGTTACGGGGCGCGGACTGAAGCTTTCTTT. It codes for CASSYGARTEAFF.

This clonotype has just a few counts. The rearrangement uses TRBV29-1 and TRBJ1-2; D perhaps matches TRBD1 (6 bases). V lost 7 bases to trimming and J lost 2 bases, with 11 bases between them. CDR3 length equals 12 residues. Germline lookup yields CDR1 SQVTM and CDR2 ANQGSEA. The CDR3 spells CSAGGRNYGYTF. DNA of the CDR3: TGCAGCGCGGGGGGCAGGAACTATGGCTACACCTTC.

The chain carries TRBV7-2 and TRBJ1-2; D is unresolved. Trimming cost V 2 bases and J 11 bases, with 12 bases left between them. This CDR3 is built from 12 residues. Germline V gene sequence: CDR1 SGHTA, CDR2 FQGNSA. In nucleotides, the CDR3 is TGTGCCAGCAGCTTAAGGGCGGCCAGTTACACCTTC. It yields the protein CASSLRAASYTF.

The rearrangement links TRBV18 to TRBJ2-7; D ambiguous. Germline V gives CDR1 KGHSH, CDR2 LQKENI. Trimming left V 5 bases short and J 0 bases short, with 14 bases between. This CDR3 is built from 15 residues. The CDR3 protein is CASSRVRGSSYEQYF. In nucleotides, the CDR3 is TGTGCCAGCTCAAGGGTCCGCGGAAGCTCCTACGAGCAGTACTTC. The entire variable domain, with the rest obtained from reference TRBV18 and TRBJ2-7, is as follows: NAGVMQNPRHLVRRRGQEARLRCSPMKGHSHVYWYRQLPEEGLKFMVYLQKENIIDESGMPKERFSAEFPKEGPSILRIQQVVRGDSAAYFCASSRVRGSSYEQYFGPGTRLTVT.

This clonotype was detected a few times. The chain has TRBV27 and TRBJ2-7; 10 positions match TRBD2. Germline CDR1 and CDR2: MNHEY and SMNVEV (reference sequence). The J segment lost 2 bases and the V segment lost 6 bases, leaving 10 bases of the junction unmatched. The CDR3 consists of 16 residues. CDR3 residues: CASSRAPSGGTYEQYF. DNA for the CDR3: TGTGCCAGCAGCCGTGCCCCTAGCGGGGGTACCTACGAGCAGTACTTC.

As concerns this clonotype: At one end the junction does not follow the germline gene, possibly because of a read error. The chain uses TRBV4-2 and TRBJ2-1, with 10 bases fitting TRBD2. Germline V CDR1 and CDR2: LGHNA, YNFKEQ. This CDR3 comprises 15 residues. In DNA, the CDR3 is TGTGCCAGGAGCCAAGGGACTAGCGACTACAATGAGCAGTTCTTC. This encodes CARSQGTSDYNEQFF.

The chain uses TRBV5-1 and TRBJ2-1, with 11 bases that match TRBD1. V lost 4 bases to trimming and J lost 3 bases; unmatched junction nucleotides: 3. Germline CDR1 is SGHRS and CDR2 is YFSETQ. The CDR3 contains 15 residues. CDR3 sequence (DNA): TGCGCCAGCAGCCGGACAGGGGGCGACTACAATGAGCAGTTCTTC. Translating gives CASSRTGGDYNEQFF.

This rearrangement joins TRBV6-2 or TRBV6-3 to TRBJ2-7; no clear D gene. The CDR3 consists of 14 residues. Germline V gene sequence: CDR1 MNHEY, CDR2 SVGEGT. The V end lost 0 bases, the J end lost 2 bases, and 8 bases lay between the germline ends. The DNA of the CDR3 is TGTGCCAGCAGTTACTCCCTCGTTACCTACGAGCAGTACTTC. Translating gives CASSYSLVTYEQYF.

This sequence joins TRBV15 and TRBJ2-1; the D is unclear. Trimming took off 6 bases at V and 5 bases at J, with 5 bases between the two ends. The CDR3 has 11 residues. Germline V gene sequence: CDR1 LNHNV, CDR2 YYDKDF (reference sequence). The CDR3 DNA is TGTGCCACCAGTAAGCACAATGAGCAGTTCTTC. Encoded protein: CATSKHNEQFF.

This clonotype was observed a handful of times. The chain links TRBV5-1 to TRBJ1-1; a possible D gene is TRBD1 (6 bases). Trimming removed 10 bases at V and 2 bases at J, with 15 bases between. CDR1 is SGHRS, CDR2 YFSETQ, per germline. The CDR3 is 13 amino acids. DNA for the CDR3: TGCGCCGGCCAACAGGGACCAAACACTGAAGCTTTCTTT. This codes for CAGQQGPNTEAFF.

This clonotype was observed at least ten times. The J gene is TRBJ2-3, the V gene TRBV7-9; D remains ambiguous. V lost 1 base and J 1 base, leaving 9 bases between the germline ends. Germline loops: CDR1 SEHNR, CDR2 FQNEAQ (reference sequence). This CDR3 comprises 15 residues. The CDR3: CASSLGQPGTDTQYF. In nucleotides, the CDR3 is TGTGCCAGCAGCTTAGGTCAACCAGGCACAGATACGCAGTATTTT.

The V call is TRBV27, the J call TRBJ2-1; D is ambiguous. V gave up 4 bases and J gave up 6 bases, with 7 bases separating them. From germline, CDR1 is MNHEY and CDR2 SMNVEV (reference sequence). The CDR3 sequence is 12 residues long. The chain's CDR3 is CASSSLGNEQFF. The CDR3 DNA follows: TGTGCCAGCAGTTCTCTAGGCAATGAGCAGTTCTTC.

This chain connects TRBV4-1 to TRBJ2-3, with 11 positions matching TRBD1. The CDR3 runs to 18 residues. Losses at the gene ends were 5 bases for V and 1 base for J; bases not matched to a gene: 11. Germline CDR1 and CDR2: MGHRA and YSYEKL. The CDR3 DNA is TGCGCCAGCAGCGAAGGGACAGGGGGAATTTGGGGCACAGATACGCAGTATTTT. This encodes CASSEGTGGIWGTDTQYF.

The chain is built from TRBV7-2 and TRBJ1-1; D unclear. The germline V and J ends were trimmed by 4 bases and 0 bases, with 6 bases remaining between them. Germline CDR1 SGHTA, CDR2 FQGNSA. The CDR3 consists of 13 residues. CDR3: CASSSMMNTEAFF. CDR3 nucleotides: TGTGCCAGCAGCTCCATGATGAACACTGAAGCTTTCTTT.

The J gene is TRBJ1-1, the V gene TRBV5-6; the D gene is possibly TRBD1 (6 bases). The CDR3 is 14 residues long. Germline CDR1 reads SGHDT; CDR2 reads YYEEEE. Trimming left V 0 bases short and J 4 bases short, with 10 bases between. CDR3 nucleotides: TGTGCCAGCAGCTTGGGGGGGGCGCCCACTGAAGCTTTCTTT. It translates to CASSLGGAPTEAFF.